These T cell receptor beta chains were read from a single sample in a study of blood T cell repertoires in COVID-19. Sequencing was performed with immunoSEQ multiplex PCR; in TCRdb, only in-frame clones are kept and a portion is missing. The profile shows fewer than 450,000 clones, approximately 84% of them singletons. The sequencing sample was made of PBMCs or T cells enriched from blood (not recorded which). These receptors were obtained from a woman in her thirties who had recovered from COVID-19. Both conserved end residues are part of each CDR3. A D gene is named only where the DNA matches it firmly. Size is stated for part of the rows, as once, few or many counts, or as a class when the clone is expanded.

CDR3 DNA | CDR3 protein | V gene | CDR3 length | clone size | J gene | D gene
TGTGCCAGCAGCCAGACGGGACAGGGGTTGAACTATGGCTACACCTTC | CASSQTGQGLNYGYTF | TRBV7-9 | 16 | . | TRBJ1-2 | TRBD1
TGTGCCAGCACCACAGGGGGCTCGGGCAATCAGCCCCAGCATTTT | CASTTGGSGNQPQHF | TRBV28 | 15 | . | TRBJ1-5 | TRBD1
TGTGCCAGCAGCGGGTCCGGGATTGCCCGTTCTAATGAAAAACTGTTTTTT | CASSGSGIARSNEKLFF | TRBV11-2 | 17 | once | TRBJ1-4 | .
TGTGCCACCACCGGGACTAGCGAGACCGGGGAGCTGTTTTTT | CATTGTSETGELFF | TRBV2 | 14 | . | TRBJ2-2 | TRBD2
TGTGCCAGCACCTCCCCGAGGAACACTGAAGCTTTCTTT | CASTSPRNTEAFF | TRBV7-9 | 13 | . | TRBJ1-1 | .
TGTGCCAGCAGCCTCCCCTTTGCAGGGGTGGGTGAAGCTTTCTTT | CASSLPFAGVGEAFF | TRBV6-5 | 15 | . | TRBJ1-1 | .
TGCGCCAGCAGCCAAGAAGTTAACAGGGAGAGGTCTGGAAACACCATATATTTT | CASSQEVNRERSGNTIYF | TRBV4-1 | 18 | once | TRBJ1-3 | .
TGTGCCAGCAGCGAAAGGACAGGGTTTATTAACACTGAAGCTTTCTTT | CASSERTGFINTEAFF | TRBV28 | 16 | . | TRBJ1-1 | TRBD1
TGTGCCAGCAGCTTAATAACAAATCAGCCCCAGCATTTT | CASSLITNQPQHF | TRBV11-2 | 13 | . | TRBJ1-5 | .
TGTGCCAGCAGGAGGGGACAGGGTGTCTACGAGCAGTACTTC | CASRRGQGVYEQYF | TRBV6-5 | 14 | . | TRBJ2-7 | TRBD1
TGTGCCAGCATAAGCTCAGGATCCGGGGCCAACGTCCTGACTTTC | CASISSGSGANVLTF | TRBV28 | 15 | . | TRBJ2-6 | .
TGTGCCAGCTCAACTAAGACAGGGCGTGAAAAACTGTTTTTT | CASSTKTGREKLFF | TRBV18 | 14 | few | TRBJ1-4 | TRBD1
TGCGCCAGCAGCTTGGAGGGGCAGCAGCCCCAGCATTTT | CASSLEGQQPQHF | TRBV5-1 | 13 | . | TRBJ1-5 | .
TGCGCCAGCAGCTTACTGACAGGGCGGTATGGCTACACCTTC | CASSLLTGRYGYTF | TRBV5-1 | 14 | . | TRBJ1-2 | TRBD1
TGTGCCAGCAGCTCACCTTTACGACAGGGCTTGAAGGAAAAACTGTTTTTT | CASSSPLRQGLKEKLFF | TRBV7-9 | 17 | . | TRBJ1-4 | TRBD1
TGTGCCAGCAGGGTTGGACTAGCGGGGGCCCACGAGCAGTACTTC | CASRVGLAGAHEQYF | TRBV2 | 15 | few | TRBJ2-7 | TRBD2
TGTGCCAGCAGTGAATGGGGGTCAGGGGGAGGACCCCTCCACTTT | CASSEWGSGGGPLHF | TRBV2 | 15 | few | TRBJ1-6 | TRBD1
TGTGCCAGCAGACTGGTTGATGGGGCCAACGTCCTGACTTTC | CASRLVDGANVLTF | TRBV7-2 | 14 | . | TRBJ2-6 | .
TGCGCCAGCAGTAATCGGGGTTTGGCGGAGACCCAGTACTTC | CASSNRGLAETQYF | TRBV10-2 | 14 | . | TRBJ2-5 | .